Below are 5 T cell receptor beta chains sequenced from a single sample in a study of lymphopenia after photon versus proton radiotherapy. TCRdb's copy holds only in-frame clones and misses some; the assay was immunoSEQ multiplex PCR. Counted here are roughly 23,000 clones, nearly 95% occurring once; the ten biggest clones make up roughly 9.7%. Material: peripheral blood, obtained from a patient treated with proton-based radiotherapy. These receptors all stem from a woman aged 70-85 years with pancreatic cancer. Some clones in this sample may be carry-over from other donors' samples.

This chain uses TRBV28 with TRBJ2-7; 11 positions agree with TRBD2. Germline CDR1 reads MDHEN; CDR2 reads SYDVKM. This CDR3 comprises 13 residues. With V trimmed by 7 bases and J by 3 bases, 2 bases remained unmatched. The CDR3 DNA is TGTGCCAGCACCGGGACTAGCGGCTACGAGCAGTACTTC. Protein product: CASTGTSGYEQYF.

V gene TRBV19 combines with J gene TRBJ2-7; 8 bases are a match to TRBD1. V lost 2 bases and J lost 6; bases outside the gene matches: 6. There are 14 residues in the CDR3. Germline CDR1 LNHDA, CDR2 SQIVND (reference sequence). The CDR3 DNA is TGTGCCAGTAGTATATCGACAGGGGTGAGCGAGCAGTACTTC. This sequence encodes CASSISTGVSEQYF.

As DNA, the CDR3 is TGCAGCGTTGACCCCAGACTAGGAACCGGGAATGAGCAGTTCTTC. It codes for CSVDPRLGTGNEQFF. This chain joins TRBV29-1 and TRBJ2-1; D perhaps matches TRBD2 (6 bases). This CDR3 has 15 residues. Trimming stripped 3 bases from V and 7 bases from J, with 19 bases between. Per the germline V gene, CDR1 is SQVTM and CDR2 is ANQGSEA.

V gene TRBV5-6 combines with J gene TRBJ1-5; 9 bases are a match to TRBD1. V gave up 2 bases and J gave up 7 bases; unmatched junction bases: 7. Germline CDR1 is SGHDT and CDR2 is YYEEEE. The CDR3 covers 15 residues. The CDR3 DNA reads as TGTGCCAGCAGCTTTGGACAGGGGACGGGGCAGCCCCAGCATTTT. Protein: CASSFGQGTGQPQHF.

This CDR3 reads CASSKTEGLKQPQHF. The CDR3 region has the DNA TGTGCCAGCAGCAAAACCGAAGGCCTAAAGCAGCCCCAGCATTTT. This chain joins TRBV28 and TRBJ1-5; D is ambiguous. V lost 6 bases, J lost 7 bases, and 19 bases lay in between. CDR3 length equals 15 residues. Germline V lookup: CDR1 MDHEN, CDR2 SYDVKM.